This TCR beta chain was profiled in a study of T cell responses to AZD1222 COVID-19 vaccine (dated by TCRdb to the early 2020s). In terms of the full investigation: TCR sequencing was performed for fewer than 250 trial participants, of whom roughly 200 were given two doses of AZD1222 and around 25 were given two doses of MenACWY control vaccine. Trial participants were enrolled by age into subgroups of 18-55, 56-69 and 70-plus years, and around 150, 29 and 61 TCR-sequenced participants, respectively, were included in these subgroups.

As to this clone: The antigen it binds to is not known. Within one base of it there is no much larger clone, and no base qualities were kept.

The time point label corresponds to: about 28 days (+/-7) after the second vaccine dose. AZD1222 recipients given second doses at about 4 weeks or at about 12 weeks were pooled, since spike-specific TCR depth and breadth were not found to differ between the two schedules. The vaccinee samples were drawn from two UK trials, COV001 and COV002, one of which was a single-blind randomized controlled phase 2/3 trial testing AZD1222 (ChAdOx1 nCoV-19) in healthy adults. For TCRbeta chain sequencing, PBMC samples were collected from trial participants at day 0 and at day 28 after the second dose. The CDR3 regions of human TCRbeta chains were analyzed by immunosequencing. On the authors' methods: TCRs in the repertoires were matched against a reference library of SARS-CoV-2-specific TCRs that had been generated with the MIRA antigen-specificity platform. Breadth was defined as the fraction of unique TCRs that were SARS-CoV-2-associated. Depth was defined as the fraction of total T cells that were SARS-CoV-2-associated. Using the MIRA data, every spike-specific TCR was mapped to the spike region that the TCR reacted to and assigned to either a CD4 or a CD8 class. Log10-transformed breadth and depth values were compared by one-way ANOVA with Sidak's multiple comparisons tests. The clones in this table, taken by TCRdb from immuneACCESS, are in-frame only. Not every clone is retained; where verified, under half of the shortfall comes from an unresolved V gene, and the cause of the rest is unknown. The V and J calls and clone size were taken over from that table, and D and trimming were inferred from the DNA. The sample records about 180,000 clones, around 90% of which are singletons. The biggest ten clones account for more than 9% of the sample.

CDR1 is given as KGHSH and CDR2 as LQKENI, both from the germline V gene. Including cysteine and phenylalanine, the CDR3 has 17 amino acids. Only the CDR3 region is kept as DNA, spanning 51 bases read in frame from base 1. From V the trimming removes 6 bases and from J it removes 4 bases, while the gene matches leave 10 bases of the junction unaccounted for. On the study overall, not on this receptor specifically: In the small 56-69-year group, the increase in depth fell short of significance, most likely because of low power. A significant rise in spike-specific TCR breadth and depth was observed after two AZD1222 doses relative to day 0 and relative to MenACWY recipients. Nearly half of unique spike-specific TCRs reportedly recognized epitopes outside regions mutated in the B.1.351 and B.1.1.7 variants. The vaccine-associated CD4 TCRs covered the entire spike protein, and the dominant responses fell in regions 160-218 and 743-854. No day 14 peak-response samples were available, so repertoires were characterized only after the peak T cell response. Participants were mostly white British, with more females than males. The authors suggested clonal diversity may have been underestimated. Conclusions about previously exposed vaccinees were limited because only five to seven AZD1222 recipients were SARS-CoV-2 seropositive at baseline.

Recombination linked TRBV18 to TRBJ1-5; TRBD1 agrees with 12 junctional bases. This specimen was peripheral blood, taken 28 days after the second AZD1222 dose. The TCR originated in an adult who received the AZD1222 COVID-19 vaccine. The DNA is TGTGCCAGCTCGTCCGGGACAGGGGGCTATTTTAATCAGCCCCAGCATTTT. Its protein product is CASSSGTGGYFNQPQHF.